This passage covers 27 T cell receptor beta chains from one sample sequenced in a study of T cells in Graves' hyperthyroidism and ophthalmopathy. What was amplified from RNA transcripts were TCR beta CDR3 regions. A first-round RT-PCR of the TCR CDR3 used the HTBI primer set. TCRdb reanalysed the multiplex PCR reads using MiXCR and keeps one entry per CDR3 protein. The sample has around 700,000 distinct CDR3 sequences; around 40% are singletons. The sequenced material came from blood. These receptors came from a woman in her thirties or forties with Graves' hyperthyroidism.

This chain joins TRBV6-4 and TRBJ2-2; D remains ambiguous. This CDR3 is built from 15 residues. Germline CDR1 and CDR2: MRHNA and SNTAGT. The ends were cut back, 6 bases at V and 5 bases at J, with 16 bases in the middle. This chain's CDR3 is CASRPAATLTGELFF. The CDR3 DNA reads as TGTGCCAGCAGACCAGCCGCGACCCTTACCGGGGAGCTGTTTTTT.

This clonotype was observed a single time. This may be a read error: a much more frequent sequence differs by one nucleotide. The chain couples TRBV14 to TRBJ2-5; possible D gene TRBD2, 6 bases. Germline loops: CDR1 SGHDN, CDR2 FVKESK. The CDR3 spans 16 residues. The CDR3 DNA follows: TGTGCCAGCAGCCAAATAGACTCGGGAGTTCAAGAGCCCCAGTACTTC. Protein sequence: CASSQIDSGVQEPQYF.

This clonotype has just a few counts. The V gene is TRBV12-3 or TRBV12-4, the J gene TRBJ2-7; D uncertain. There are 13 residues in the CDR3. Trimming stripped 10 bases from V and 2 bases from J, with 15 bases between. CDR3 amino acids: CATSLDVPYEQYF. The CDR3 DNA sequence: TGTGCCACCTCACTCGACGTCCCCTACGAGCAGTACTTC.

The chain joins TRBV19 to TRBJ1-5; 8 positions agree with TRBD1. CDR1 is LNHDA and CDR2 is SQIVND in the germline V gene (reference sequence). V dropped 0 bases and J dropped 3; count of bases not matched to a gene: 4. This CDR3 comprises 16 residues. The CDR3 protein is CASSIDTRGPNQPQHF. The DNA for the CDR3 is TGTGCCAGTAGTATAGACACCAGGGGGCCCAATCAGCCCCAGCATTTT.

A word on this clonotype: A much larger clone sits a single nucleotide away, making a read error possible. The chain joins TRBV9 to TRBJ1-2, with 10 bases lining up with TRBD1. J was trimmed by 3 bases and V by 4 bases; bases with no gene match: 12. This CDR3 spans 17 amino acids. The V gene's germline CDR1 is SGDLS and CDR2 YYNGEE. CDR3 sequence: CASSSSAGTGEHYGYTF. The CDR3 nucleotides read TGTGCCAGCAGCTCCTCGGCCGGGACAGGGGAACACTATGGCTACACCTTC.

This clonotype was observed a few times. The genes are TRBV7-9 and TRBJ2-5; unclear D gene. Germline V gene data show CDR1 as SEHNR and CDR2 as FQNEAQ (reference sequence). V was shortened by 0 bases and J by 3 bases, with 23 bases between the two germline ends. The CDR3 is 19 residues long. DNA of the CDR3: TGTGCCAGCAGCTTAGCGCTCATCCGAGGACCCCGAGGCGAAGAGACCCAGTACTTC. Translated, it gives CASSLALIRGPRGEETQYF.

The sample holds many counts of this clonotype. V usage is TRBV20-1 and J usage is TRBJ2-5, with D maybe TRBD1 (5 bases). V lost 1 base and J lost 4, with 10 bases in between. This CDR3 contains 13 residues. Germline CDR1 is DFQATT and CDR2 is SNEGSKA (reference sequence). The CDR3: CSARVGGAETQYF. In DNA, the CDR3 is TGCAGTGCTAGAGTCGGTGGGGCAGAGACCCAGTACTTC.

At least ten counts were recorded for this clonotype. J is TRBJ1-3 and V is TRBV2; D is possibly TRBD1 (5 bases). The CDR3 is 15 amino acids. CDR1 SNHLY and CDR2 FYNNEI come from the germline V gene. Trimming pared 6 bases from V and 3 bases from J, leaving 15 bases between. The CDR3 loop is CASSPDRYSGNTIYF. The CDR3, as DNA: TGTGCCAGCAGCCCCGACAGATACAGTGGAAACACCATATATTTT.

The V gene is TRBV10-3, the J gene TRBJ2-2, with TRBD1 matching 10 bases. Germline lookup yields CDR1 ENHRY and CDR2 SYGVKD. CDR3 length equals 15 residues. The V gene end was trimmed by 5 bases and the J gene end by 4 bases; junction bases not matched to a gene: 4. The CDR3 coding sequence is TGTGCCATCAGTTCCGGGACAGGGGTCACCGGGGAGCTGTTTTTT. Translation: CAISSGTGVTGELFF.

The table lists this clonotype with a few counts. The genes are TRBV29-1 and TRBJ2-2, with D possibly TRBD1 on 5 matching bases. The CDR3 extends over 16 amino acids. Trimming removed 6 bases from V and 6 bases from J, with 23 bases in between. The V gene's germline CDR1 is SQVTM and CDR2 ANQGSEA. CDR3: CSVLREGVFRAGELFF. In DNA, the CDR3 is TGCAGCGTCCTCCGAGAAGGGGTTTTTCGGGCCGGGGAGCTGTTTTTT.

This clonotype was detected ten times or more. The chain uses TRBV7-2 and TRBJ1-1, with D tentatively TRBD1 (5 bases). CDR3 length: 16 residues. Germline CDR1 is SGHTA and CDR2 is FQGNSA. V lost 1 base and J 0 bases, leaving 12 bases between the germline ends. CDR3 bases: TGTGCCAGCAGCTTAGGTGCAGGGAGGATGAACACTGAAGCTTTCTTT. Protein: CASSLGAGRMNTEAFF.

This clonotype was seen many times. The chain recombines TRBV19 with TRBJ1-5, with D perhaps TRBD1 (5 bases). V was cut by 0 bases and J by 0 bases, with 6 bases left in between. The CDR3 spans 15 residues. Per germline, CDR1 LNHDA and CDR2 SQIVND (reference sequence). CDR3 sequence (DNA): TGTGCCAGTAGTATAGACAGGGTTAGCAATCAGCCCCAGCATTTT. Amino acids: CASSIDRVSNQPQHF.

As to this clonotype: The limits of the CDR3 on the DNA are not certain, so only TCRdb's listed CDR3 is given. CDR3 sequence: CAISEDTGANVLTFGAGTGELFF. The V gene is TRBV10-3, the J gene TRBJ2-2; TRBD1, as called in the table, went unchecked against the DNA. CDR1 and CDR2 (germline): ENHRY, SYGVKD. The CDR3 is 23 amino acids in total, end residues counted.

In its sample, this clonotype was seen many times. The V and J genes are TRBV10-3 and TRBJ2-2, with no clear D. V was shortened by 7 bases and J by 5 bases, with 8 bases between the two germline ends. The CDR3 spans 12 residues. Germline V gene lookup returns CDR1 ENHRY and CDR2 SYGVKD. The CDR3 region has the DNA TGTGCCATCAACGAAAGGACCGGGGAGCTGTTTTTT. It translates to CAINERTGELFF.

This clonotype was detected many times. V is TRBV9 and J is TRBJ1-1; no clear D gene. The V end was cut by 4 bases, the J end by 0 bases, with 10 bases between. Germline loops: CDR1 SGDLS, CDR2 YYNGEE. The CDR3 contains 14 residues. The CDR3 bases are TGTGCCAGCAGCTTAGGACGGATGAACACTGAAGCTTTCTTT. Its protein is CASSLGRMNTEAFF.

This clonotype was detected ten times or more. CDR3 region: CASSEIQITEAFF. The CDR3 nucleotides read TGTGCCAGCAGTGAAATACAGATCACTGAAGCTTTCTTT. This chain joins TRBV2 and TRBJ1-1; D unresolved. Trimming cost V 2 bases and J 4 bases, with 8 bases left between them. Per germline, CDR1 SNHLY and CDR2 FYNNEI. CDR3 size: 13 residues.

This clonotype was counted ten times or more. V usage is TRBV7-9 and J usage is TRBJ1-5, with D unresolved. The germline CDR1 and CDR2 sequences are SEHNR and FQNEAQ (reference sequence). The CDR3 has 16 residues. With 5 bases removed from V and 2 bases from J, the gap between germline ends came to 16 bases. The DNA of the CDR3 is TGTGCCAGCAGCCCAGCCTCGCCTGGCGGCAATCAGCCCCAGCATTTT. Its translation is CASSPASPGGNQPQHF.

In this sample, this clonotype turned up many times. This chain links TRBV20-1 with TRBJ1-1; TRBD1 matches 10 bases. The CDR3 runs to 11 residues. Trimming at V came to 3 bases and at J to 10 bases, leaving 2 bases not matched to a gene. Germline-derived CDR1 and CDR2 are DFQATT and SNEGSKA (reference sequence). The CDR3 DNA is TGCAGTGCTAGGTGGACAGGGGGAGCTTTCTTT. This codes for CSARWTGGAFF.

This clonotype appeared a few times. V gene TRBV7-2 combines with J gene TRBJ2-7, with TRBD2 matching over 11 bases. V was clipped by 6 bases and J by 1 base; unmatched bases: 5. The CDR3 length is 15 residues. The germline CDR1 and CDR2 sequences are SGHTA and FQGNSA. This CDR3 reads CASSFTSGGSYEQYF. As DNA, the CDR3 is TGTGCCAGCAGTTTTACTAGCGGGGGTTCCTACGAGCAGTACTTC.

The table lists this clonotype with many counts. The chain is built from TRBV6-5 and TRBJ1-4; D is possibly TRBD1 (5 bases). The germline V and J ends were trimmed by 4 bases and 6 bases, with 15 bases remaining between them. The CDR3 consists of 15 residues. Germline loops: CDR1 MNHEY, CDR2 SVGAGI. The CDR3 region is CASSSGRETYEKLFF. CDR3 nucleotide sequence: TGTGCCAGCAGTTCGGGACGTGAGACTTATGAAAAACTGTTTTTT.

A remark on this clonotype: Because the CDR3's place on the DNA is in doubt, the DNA is left out and the CDR3 is given as listed by TCRdb. This chain joins TRBV24-1 and TRBJ2-2; the DNA was not used to check the table's D call, TRBD1. Germline V lookup: CDR1 KGHDR, CDR2 SFDVKD. A total of 23 residues make up the CDR3, ends included. CDR3 region: CASSDLSGANVLTFGAGTGELFF.

The chain recombines TRBV28 with TRBJ2-5; 9 bases fit TRBD2. Germline loops: CDR1 MDHEN, CDR2 SYDVKM. V shed 6 bases, J shed 5 bases, and the junction held 22 bases outside the gene matches. There are 19 residues in the CDR3. The CDR3: CASSVPGLAGTTVGETQYF. In nucleotides, the CDR3 is TGTGCCAGCAGCGTACCGGGGCTAGCGGGAACAACAGTAGGCGAGACCCAGTACTTC.

The V and J genes are TRBV29-1 and TRBJ1-4; possible D gene TRBD1, 5 bases. The ends were cut back, 3 bases at V and 7 bases at J, with 12 bases in the middle. The CDR3 covers 13 residues. The germline CDR1 and CDR2 sequences are SQVTM and ANQGSEA. The CDR3 region is CSVDQGEVEKLFF. The CDR3 DNA sequence: TGCAGCGTTGACCAGGGAGAAGTTGAAAAACTGTTTTTT.

This clonotype has at least ten counts. This rearrangement joins TRBV18 to TRBJ2-5, with 8 bases identical to TRBD2. Germline V gene lookup returns CDR1 KGHSH and CDR2 LQKENI. The CDR3 has 17 residues. V dropped 3 bases and J dropped 4; count of bases not matched to a gene: 13. The CDR3 coding sequence is TGTGCCAGCTCACCTGCCTCCAGCGGGAGAGTAGCAGAGACCCAGTACTTC. Translated: CASSPASSGRVAETQYF. Full variable domain (rest looked up from reference TRBV18 and TRBJ2-5): NAGVMQNPRHLVRRRGQEARLRCSPMKGHSHVYWYRQLPEEGLKFMVYLQKENIIDESGMPKERFSAEFPKEGPSILRIQQVVRGDSAAYFCASSPASSGRVAETQYFGPGTRLLVL.

The chain is built from TRBV9 and TRBJ1-1; no definite D call. V lost 4 bases and J lost 1, with 14 bases in between. Germline CDR1 is SGDLS and CDR2 is YYNGEE. The CDR3 totals 15 residues. The CDR3 nucleotides read TGTGCCAGCAGCCAAGAGGTAGGCTCGAACACTGAAGCTTTCTTT. Translated: CASSQEVGSNTEAFF.

On this clonotype: Possible read error: a much larger clone is one base away. V is TRBV9 and J is TRBJ1-4, with D maybe TRBD1 (5 bases). This CDR3 contains 16 residues. The germline V gene has CDR1 SGDLS and CDR2 YYNGEE. V was trimmed by 0 bases and J by 12 bases, leaving 21 bases between them. DNA for the CDR3: TGTGCCAGCAGCGTAGACGGGGGGGACTGGCGGGAACAACTGTTTTTT. Translating it yields CASSVDGGDWREQLFF.

This clonotype was detected many times. V gene TRBV9 combines with J gene TRBJ2-5, with unresolved D. CDR3 size: 14 residues. CDR1 SGDLS and CDR2 YYNGEE come from the germline V gene. The V gene lost 0 bases and the J gene lost 10 bases, with 16 bases spanning the gap. The CDR3 loop is CASSVDTLGLDQYF. The CDR3 region has the DNA TGTGCCAGCAGCGTAGACACACTGGGTTTGGACCAGTACTTC.